This T cell receptor beta chain was sequenced for a study of T cells after yellow fever vaccination. The V gene's germline CDR1 is MGHRA and CDR2 YSYEKL. The CDR3 loop spans 16 amino acids. Trimming stripped 0 bases from V and 5 bases from J, with 16 bases between. TCRdb re-derived calls from the 5' RACE reads in MiXCR, one entry per CDR3 protein. Altogether a few hundred thousand distinct CDR3 sequences are present, under 9% being singletons, with the ten largest covering around 3.4%. The chain recombines TRBV4-1 with TRBJ2-5; TRBD1 or TRBD2 may be the D gene (5 bases each). This sequence originates from a man between 18 and 29 years old who received the YFV17D yellow fever vaccine. The source was CD4+ T cells sorted from PBMCs, collected 5 days after the yellow fever booster vaccination. The CDR3: CASSQEFSGREETQYF. CDR3 bases: TGCGCCAGCAGCCAAGAATTTTCGGGCAGGGAGGAGACCCAGTACTTC.